These T cell receptor beta chains were read from a single sample in a study of cytomegalovirus exposure and HLA in healthy donors. The table came from immunoSEQ multiplex PCR; TCRdb's copy has only in-frame clones and leaves some out. The sample consists of 120,000 to 150,000 clones, roughly 80% of them appearing once. The sequenced sample was PBMCs. These TCRs come from a man aged 18 to 30 in good health and CMV-seronegative. CDR3s include the opening cysteine and the closing phenylalanine or tryptophan. A D gene is named only where the DNA matches it firmly. A clone size is listed for some rows: how often the clone was seen (once, few, many), or a class if it is expanded.

CASSEGGEGAFF TGTGCCAGCAGTGAAGGAGGTGAGGGTGCTTTCTTT . . TRBJ1-1 TRBV6-1
CASSQVPGGTTGELFF TGTGCCAGCAGCCAAGTTCCAGGGGGCACCACCGGGGAGCTGTTTTTT TRBD1 once TRBJ2-2 TRBV4-2
CASSPAGPQHF TGTGCCAGTAGTCCCGCCGGGCCCCAGCATTTT . . TRBJ1-5 TRBV19
CASRTGGTYEQYF TGCGCCAGCAGGACAGGGGGTACCTACGAGCAGTACTTC TRBD1 . TRBJ2-7 TRBV10-2
CASTARRTDTQYF TGTGCCAGCACCGCGCGGCGCACAGATACGCAGTATTTT . . TRBJ2-3 TRBV5-4
CASSVRPEVKLFF TGTGCCAGCAGTGTTCGGCCTGAGGTGAAACTGTTTTTT . . TRBJ1-4 TRBV2
CASSLLASSGNTIYF TGCGCCAGCAGCTTGTTGGCCAGCTCTGGAAACACCATATATTTT . . TRBJ1-3 TRBV5-1
CASRPGQTSNYGYTF TGTGCCAGCAGACCAGGACAGACCTCTAACTATGGCTACACCTTC . . TRBJ1-2 TRBV4-2
CASSSHRGKGYEQYF TGTGCCAGCAGCTCCCACAGGGGTAAGGGGTACGAGCAGTACTTC TRBD1 . TRBJ2-7 TRBV11-2
CASSAETAGNNQPQHF TGTGCCAGTAGTGCCGAAACCGCAGGGAACAATCAGCCCCAGCATTTT . . TRBJ1-5 TRBV19
CASSPLETDTQYF TGTGCCAGCAGTCCTTTAGAAACAGATACGCAGTATTTT . . TRBJ2-3 TRBV6-1
CASSYGQTAEAFF TGTGCCAGCAGTTACGGACAGACCGCTGAAGCTTTCTTT . . TRBJ1-1 TRBV6-5
CSSSTRDRGPGNTIYF TGTTCCAGCAGCACCCGGGACAGGGGGCCTGGAAACACCATATATTTT TRBD1 . TRBJ1-3 TRBV7-9
CASSLGGDFTDTQYF TGTGCCAGTAGCCTCGGGGGTGATTTCACAGATACGCAGTATTTT . . TRBJ2-3 TRBV19
CASNGEGTYEQYF TGTGCCAGCAATGGGGAGGGAACCTACGAGCAGTACTTC TRBD2 . TRBJ2-7 TRBV7-9
CASSHRGPVEKLFF TGTGCCAGCAGTCACAGGGGCCCCGTGGAAAAACTGTTTTTT TRBD1 . TRBJ1-4 TRBV27
CASSGDRGRNNSPLHF TGTGCCAGCAGTGGTGACAGGGGGCGAAATAATTCACCCCTCCACTTT TRBD1 . TRBJ1-6 TRBV25-1
CASATLGGVTYEQYF TGTGCCAGCGCGACCCTTGGCGGGGTGACCTACGAGCAGTACTTC . . TRBJ2-7 TRBV2
CASSLEWGGSSSYNEQFF TGTGCCAGCAGCTTAGAATGGGGGGGGTCCAGCTCCTACAATGAGCAGTTCTTC TRBD2 . TRBJ2-1 TRBV11-2
CASSFGTPPYEQYF TGTGCCAGCAGCTTCGGGACACCTCCCTACGAGCAGTACTTC . . TRBJ2-7 TRBV7-9